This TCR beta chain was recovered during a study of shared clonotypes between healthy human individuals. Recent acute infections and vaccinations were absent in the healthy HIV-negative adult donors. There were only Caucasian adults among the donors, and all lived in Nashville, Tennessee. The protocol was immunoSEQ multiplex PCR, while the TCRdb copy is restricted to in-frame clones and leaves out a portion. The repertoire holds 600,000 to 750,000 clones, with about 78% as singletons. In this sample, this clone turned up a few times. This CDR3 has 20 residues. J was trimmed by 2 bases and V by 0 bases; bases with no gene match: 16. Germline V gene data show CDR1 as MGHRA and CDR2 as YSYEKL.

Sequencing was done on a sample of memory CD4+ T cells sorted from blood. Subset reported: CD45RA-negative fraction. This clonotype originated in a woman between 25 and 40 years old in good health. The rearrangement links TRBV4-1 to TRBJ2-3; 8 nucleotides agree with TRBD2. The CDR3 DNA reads TGCGCCAGCAGCCAAGAGGCGGGGGCGGGAGGTGGTGGCGACACAGATACGCAGTATTTT. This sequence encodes CASSQEAGAGGGGDTDTQYF.